These 10 T cell receptor beta chains came from one sample sequenced in a study of cytomegalovirus exposure and HLA in healthy donors. Vbeta (60) and Jbeta (13) primers were used in the PCR. Sequencing used immunoSEQ multiplex PCR; TCRdb keeps in-frame clones, though not all of them. The sample has under 110,000 clones, about three quarters seen once. Sequenced sample: PBMCs. Source of these receptors: a boy between 10 and 17 years old in good health and CMV-seronegative.

V usage is TRBV20-1 and J usage is TRBJ2-3; 12 nucleotides agree with TRBD2. This CDR3 spans 11 amino acids. Looked up from germline, CDR1 is DFQATT and CDR2 is SNEGSKA (reference sequence). V lost 7 bases and J lost 8; bases outside the gene matches: 1. CDR3: CSGGLAGTQYF. CDR3 sequence (DNA): TGCAGTGGGGGACTAGCGGGTACGCAGTATTTT.

The chain carries TRBV7-2 and TRBJ1-1; 8 nucleotides agree with TRBD1. Losses at the gene ends were 3 bases for V and 6 bases for J; bases not matched to a gene: 9. CDR3 length equals 15 residues. Germline loops: CDR1 SGHTA, CDR2 FQGNSA. The CDR3 nucleotides read TGTGCCAGCAGCTTGCTCGGGACAGGTTTCTCTGAAGCTTTCTTT. Translated: CASSLLGTGFSEAFF. The entire variable domain, with the rest obtained from reference TRBV7-2 and TRBJ1-1, is as follows: GAGVSQSPSNKVTEKGKDVELRCDPISGHTALYWYRQSLGQGLEFLIYFQGNSAPDKSGLPSDRFSAERTGGSVSTLTIQRTQQEDSAVYLCASSLLGTGFSEAFFGQGTRLTVV.

The chain has TRBV15 and TRBJ1-4; TRBD1 matches 7 bases. The germline CDR1 and CDR2 sequences are LNHNV and YYDKDF (reference sequence). The CDR3 has 18 residues. V was clipped by 0 bases and J by 2 bases; unmatched bases: 9. The CDR3 here is CATSRDPTGKVTNEKLFF. The CDR3 bases are TGTGCCACCAGCAGAGATCCGACAGGGAAGGTGACTAATGAAAAACTGTTTTTT.

The genes are TRBV9 and TRBJ1-4; a weak D match, TRBD1 (6 bases). Germline V lookup: CDR1 SGDLS, CDR2 YYNGEE. V lost 2 bases and J lost 5, with 16 bases in between. The CDR3 sequence is 16 residues long. The CDR3 nucleotides are TGTGCCAGCAGCGTGGGGATAACAGGGTTAAATGAAAAACTGTTTTTT. It is translated as CASSVGITGLNEKLFF. Drawing the rest from reference TRBV9 and TRBJ1-4, the complete variable domain is DSGVTQTPKHLITATGQRVTLRCSPRSGDLSVYWYQQSLDQGLQFLIQYYNGEERAKGNILERFSAQQFPDLHSELNLSSLELGDSALYFCASSVGITGLNEKLFFGSGTQLSVL.

The table lists this clone with a few counts. The chain recombines TRBV25-1 with TRBJ1-1, with D uncertain. Germline CDR1 and CDR2: MGHDK and SYGVNS. V was cut by 5 bases and J by 3 bases, with 10 bases left in between. The CDR3 spans 13 residues. This chain's CDR3 is CASSSGLDTEAFF. CDR3 bases: TGTGCCAGCAGTTCCGGGTTGGACACTGAAGCTTTCTTT.

The chain employs TRBV5-1 and TRBJ2-3; D remains unclear. Germline V CDR1 and CDR2: SGHRS, YFSETQ. The CDR3 consists of 15 residues. V lost 3 bases to trimming and J lost 0 bases, with 11 bases between them. DNA for the CDR3: TGCGCCAGCAGCTCGATAACTTCTAGCACAGATACGCAGTATTTT. It translates to CASSSITSSTDTQYF.

The rearrangement joins TRBV6-5 to TRBJ1-4, with 9 bases aligning to TRBD1. CDR3 length equals 14 residues. Unmatched junction bases numbered 7, after V lost 7 bases and J lost 7 bases. In germline, CDR1 is MNHEY, CDR2 SVGAGI. CDR3 sequence: CASTSGTGFEKLFF. DNA for the CDR3: TGTGCCAGCACCTCCGGGACAGGGTTTGAAAAACTGTTTTTT.

The chain has TRBV7-9 and TRBJ1-2; 12 nucleotides agree with TRBD1. CDR1 and CDR2 (germline): SEHNR, FQNEAQ (reference sequence). The CDR3 loop spans 13 amino acids. With 6 bases clipped from V and 12 bases from J, the junction kept 8 bases outside the gene matches. In nucleotides, the CDR3 is TGTGCCAGCAGTCAGGGACAGGGGGCGTTACACACCTTC. The encoded protein is CASSQGQGALHTF.

The count of this clone is one. The chain employs TRBV19 and TRBJ1-1; D is possibly TRBD1 (5 bases). The CDR3 is 15 amino acids. V lost 2 bases and J 7 bases, leaving 17 bases between the germline ends. Germline V lookup: CDR1 LNHDA, CDR2 SQIVND (reference sequence). The CDR3 coding sequence is TGTGCCAGTAGTATATCCCTCGGGGGGGATGGTGAAGCTTTCTTT. Its protein is CASSISLGGDGEAFF.

This clone was found a few times. This rearrangement joins TRBV28 to TRBJ2-1; 9 nucleotides agree with TRBD2. This CDR3 contains 15 residues. V trimming: 3 bases; J trimming: 5 bases; junction bases outside the gene matches: 5. Germline V gene data show CDR1 as MDHEN and CDR2 as SYDVKM. For the CDR3, the DNA is TGTGCCAGCAGTTTTGGCGGGGGGGTGGACAATGAGCAGTTCTTC. This encodes CASSFGGGVDNEQFF.